This T cell receptor beta chain is from a study of beta chain features in type 1 diabetes. Background on the study: The number of sorted cells examined across all samples was some 99,000,000. Study-wide results and caveats: Here, the possible influence of HLA type (on TCRB rearrangement) remained unresolved. Lower insertion and higher deletion counts appeared at VDJ junctions in type 1 diabetes patients.

This clone was found a few times. The antigen remains unidentified. Each sorted population was over 98% pure. Since all of the isolated RNA was reverse transcribed, expressed TCRB transcripts were what got sequenced. The repertoire was sequenced with immunoSEQ multiplex PCR; TCRdb's copy has only in-frame clones and lacks some. Among over 120,000 clones, nearly 9.5% were seen once, and the ten largest hold around 0.7%. The ends were cut back, 6 bases at V and 1 base at J, with 12 bases in the middle. This CDR3 contains 14 residues. The V gene's germline CDR1 is KGHSH and CDR2 LQKENI. The origin of this receptor is a man aged 18 to 30 in good health. The V call is TRBV18, the J call TRBJ1-1; D gene unclear. The sequenced sample was central memory CD4+ T cells from blood. The CDR3 DNA follows: TGTGCCAGCTCCCCCCCCGTGGCGAACACTGAAGCTTTCTTT. Its protein is CASSPPVANTEAFF.